A single sample is the source of the 21 T cell receptor beta chains below, sequenced in a study of human T cells and chemical hapten exposure. TCRdb reprocessed the RACE reads with MiXCR, giving one entry per CDR3 protein. The table records about 82,000 distinct CDR3 sequences, 6% to 8.5% of them present only once. Stated time point: patch test 2, 6 weeks after DPC sensitization. Treatment given: therapeutic diphenylcyclopropenone sensitization with weekly scalp DPC. The input for sequencing was whole blood, taken in connection with sensitization to the hapten diphenylcyclopropenone (DPC). The receptors here all came from a woman under 40 with alopecia areata. Some clones in this sample may be carry-over from other donors' samples.

In its sample, this clonotype was seen many times. This chain uses TRBV6-5 with TRBJ1-5; TRBD1 agrees at 8 bases. The trim removed 6 bases at V and 4 bases at J, leaving 8 bases unmatched. CDR1 MNHEY and CDR2 SVGAGI come from the germline V gene. There are 15 residues in the CDR3. This chain's CDR3 is CASRAPGQGNQPQHF. The CDR3 region has the DNA TGTGCCAGCAGGGCACCCGGACAGGGAAATCAGCCCCAGCATTTT.

This clonotype was picked up many times. The CDR3 spells CASSSRTSGGLDEQFF. The CDR3 bases are TGTGCCAGCTCATCCCGGACTAGCGGGGGGTTGGATGAGCAGTTCTTC. This chain connects TRBV18 to TRBJ2-1; 14 bases line up with TRBD2. The CDR3 loop spans 16 amino acids. With V trimmed by 5 bases and J by 8 bases, 8 bases remained unmatched. The germline V gene encodes CDR1 KGHSH and CDR2 LQKENI.

The CDR3: CASSFIQTYSGNTIYF. DNA for the CDR3: TGTGCCAGCAGCTTTATCCAGACCTACTCTGGAAACACCATATATTTT. The chain is built from TRBV7-2 and TRBJ1-3, with D unresolved. The CDR3 has 16 amino acids. Germline V CDR1 and CDR2: SGHTA, FQGNSA. Trimming shortened V by 3 bases and J by 0 bases, and 12 bases separated the two germline ends. Drawing the rest from reference TRBV7-2 and TRBJ1-3, the complete variable domain is GAGVSQSPSNKVTEKGKDVELRCDPISGHTALYWYRQSLGQGLEFLIYFQGNSAPDKSGLPSDRFSAERTGGSVSTLTIQRTQQEDSAVYLCASSFIQTYSGNTIYFGEGSWLTVV.

This clonotype has at least ten counts. This CDR3 reads CASSPLDRQAVGYTF. CDR3 sequence (DNA): TGTGCCAGCAGTCCATTGGACAGACAGGCGGTTGGCTACACCTTC. The J gene is TRBJ1-2, the V gene TRBV11-3; possible D gene TRBD1, 6 bases. V shed 6 bases and J shed 7 bases, with 21 bases lying between them. Germline CDR1 is SGHNT and CDR2 is YENEEA. This CDR3 has 15 residues.

This clonotype was observed a few times. This CDR3 is CASSYSRALGQTNTEAFF. The CDR3 nucleotides are TGTGCCAGCAGTTACTCGAGGGCACTTGGGCAGACTAACACTGAAGCTTTCTTT. The gene calls are TRBV6-2 or TRBV6-3 and TRBJ1-1; D gene uncertain. Trimming took off 0 bases at V and 2 bases at J, with 19 bases between the two ends. Germline CDR1 and CDR2: MNHEY and SVGEGT. The CDR3 sequence is 18 residues long.

This clonotype was observed a handful of times. The chain employs TRBV30 and TRBJ1-1; D may be TRBD1 (5 bases). Trimming cost V 2 bases and J 5 bases, with 12 bases left between them. The V gene's germline CDR1 is GTSNPN and CDR2 SVGIG (reference sequence). The CDR3 is 13 residues long. The chain's CDR3 is CAWSPGPKTEAFF. The CDR3 bases are TGTGCCTGGAGTCCGGGACCGAAAACTGAAGCTTTCTTT.

This clonotype was picked up many times. This chain's CDR3 is CASRIEVGDAFF. The CDR3, as DNA: TGTGCCAGCAGAATTGAGGTAGGGGACGCTTTCTTT. The chain links TRBV6-1 to TRBJ1-1, with a tentative D call TRBD1 (5 bases). This CDR3 is 12 amino acids long. Trimming removed 6 bases at V and 11 bases at J, with 16 bases between. Germline V gene sequence: CDR1 MNHNS, CDR2 SASEGT.

This clonotype was seen many times. This chain connects TRBV20-1 to TRBJ2-1, with a possible D match to TRBD2 (6 bases). Trimming cost V 1 base and J 6 bases, with 13 bases left between them. Germline values: CDR1 DFQATT, CDR2 SNEGSKA (reference sequence). The CDR3 is made up of 14 amino acids. The CDR3 loop is CSARGLVERNEQFF. DNA of the CDR3: TGCAGTGCTAGAGGACTAGTGGAGCGCAATGAGCAGTTCTTC.

The sample holds many counts of this clonotype. This chain uses TRBV12-3 or TRBV12-4 with TRBJ1-2; 7 bases are a match to TRBD1. This CDR3 is 13 amino acids long. After removal of 6 bases from V and 2 bases from J, the junction contained 3 bases not matched to a gene. The CDR3 loop reads CASRGGQNYGYTF. For the CDR3, the DNA is TGTGCCAGCAGGGGGGGACAGAACTATGGCTACACCTTC.

This clonotype was picked up many times. The V call is TRBV27, the J call TRBJ1-5; no firm D call. V lost 3 bases, J lost 6 bases, and 6 bases lay in between. Germline loops: CDR1 MNHEY, CDR2 SMNVEV (reference sequence). This CDR3 spans 12 amino acids. The CDR3 sequence: CASSFGGQPQHF. The CDR3 region has the DNA TGTGCCAGCAGTTTTGGTGGTCAGCCCCAGCATTTT.

The V gene is TRBV6-2 or TRBV6-3, the J gene TRBJ1-5; D is perhaps TRBD1 (5 bases). CDR1 and CDR2 from the germline V gene are MNHEY and SVGEGT. With 2 bases removed from V and 0 bases from J, the gap between germline ends came to 14 bases. The CDR3 has 17 residues. Here the CDR3 DNA reads TGTGCCAGCAGTTACACCGGGACTGAGTTTAGCAATCAGCCCCAGCATTTT. Its protein product is CASSYTGTEFSNQPQHF.

This clonotype was detected ten times or more. This chain's CDR3 is CASSLRTSGGASEQFF. As DNA, the CDR3 is TGCGCCAGCAGCTTGCGGACTAGCGGGGGGGCGAGCGAGCAGTTCTTC. The chain carries TRBV5-1 and TRBJ2-1; 15 bases match TRBD2. CDR3 length equals 16 residues. V gave up 1 base and J gave up 10 bases; unmatched junction bases: 6. Germline lookup yields CDR1 SGHRS and CDR2 YFSETQ.

Ten or more counts support this clonotype. The rearrangement uses TRBV10-3 and TRBJ2-5; D possibly corresponds to TRBD2 (6 bases). This CDR3 has 13 amino acids. Per the germline V gene, CDR1 is ENHRY and CDR2 is SYGVKD. Between the trimmed V and J ends, which lost 8 bases and 3 bases, there was a span of 13 bases. CDR3 sequence (DNA): TGTGCCATCGGCCAACCTAGCGAAGAGACCCAGTACTTC. It is translated as CAIGQPSEETQYF.

This chain connects TRBV3-1 to TRBJ2-3; 11 positions match TRBD2. J gave up 4 bases and V 1 base, and 1 base lay outside the gene matches. Germline CDR1 LGHDT, CDR2 YNNKEL (reference sequence). This CDR3 contains 15 residues. The CDR3 DNA reads TGTGCCAGCAGCCAAGTACTAGCGGGGGCAGATACGCAGTATTTT. Translating it yields CASSQVLAGADTQYF.

This clonotype has a count of ten or more. The chain has TRBV20-1 and TRBJ2-3; no definite D call. The V end was cut by 4 bases, the J end by 4 bases, with 12 bases between. The CDR3 covers 13 residues. The germline V gene has CDR1 DFQATT and CDR2 SNEGSKA (reference sequence). This chain's CDR3 is CSATEATADTQYF. CDR3 sequence (DNA): TGCAGTGCTACAGAGGCCACTGCAGATACGCAGTATTTT.

The chain joins TRBV5-1 to TRBJ1-4; D is ambiguous. The ends were cut back, 4 bases at V and 0 bases at J, with 16 bases in the middle. This CDR3 is 17 amino acids long. The germline CDR1 and CDR2 sequences are SGHRS and YFSETQ. Written as DNA, the CDR3 is TGCGCCAGCAGCATAAATGCCCCGGGCGCAACTAATGAAAAACTGTTTTTT. It is translated as CASSINAPGATNEKLFF.

This clonotype was seen at least ten times. The genes are TRBV6-6 and TRBJ2-4; TRBD1 aligns across 8 bases. Trimming cost V 2 bases and J 2 bases; bases outside gene matches: 8. This CDR3 spans 17 amino acids. CDR1 MNHNY and CDR2 SVGAGI come from the germline V gene (reference sequence). The CDR3 sequence is CASSYGGQGATKNIQYF. DNA for the CDR3: TGTGCCAGCAGTTACGGGGGGCAGGGGGCGACCAAAAACATTCAGTACTTC.

This clonotype has a count of ten or more. The V and J genes are TRBV7-9 and TRBJ2-4; D may be TRBD1 (8 bases). CDR3 size: 16 residues. V was trimmed by 5 bases and J by 3 bases, leaving 17 bases between them. Germline-derived CDR1 and CDR2 are SEHNR and FQNEAQ (reference sequence). The CDR3, as DNA: TGTGCCAGCAGCGGCATTACAGGGGGGGACAAAAACATTCAGTACTTC. Protein sequence: CASSGITGGDKNIQYF.

A few counts support this clonotype. The chain uses TRBV20-1 and TRBJ2-7, with 7 bases lining up with TRBD1. The V gene end was trimmed by 3 bases and the J gene end by 2 bases; junction bases not matched to a gene: 7. From germline, CDR1 is DFQATT and CDR2 SNEGSKA (reference sequence). The CDR3 is 14 residues long. CDR3 DNA sequence: TGCAGTGCTAGTTCCGGGACAGTCACCTACGAGCAGTACTTC. Encoded protein: CSASSGTVTYEQYF.

This clonotype was detected ten times or more. CDR3 nucleotide sequence: TGTGCCAGCAGCCAAGGGACAGCGAACACTGAAGCTTTCTTT. Encoded protein: CASSQGTANTEAFF. The chain uses TRBV3-1 and TRBJ1-1, with D maybe TRBD1 (6 bases). From germline, CDR1 is LGHDT and CDR2 YNNKEL (reference sequence). CDR3 size: 14 residues. V was cut by 1 base and J by 1 base, with 7 bases left in between.

This clonotype was counted a few times. This sequence joins TRBV3-1 and TRBJ2-3; D unclear. V shed 3 bases and J shed 4 bases, with 8 bases lying between them. The CDR3 has 13 amino acids. Germline V lookup: CDR1 LGHDT, CDR2 YNNKEL (reference sequence). The CDR3 spells CASSHQQSDTQYF. The DNA for the CDR3 is TGTGCCAGCAGCCACCAACAGTCAGATACGCAGTATTTT.